A single sample is the source of the 30 T cell receptor beta chains below, sequenced in a study of regulatory T cells in long-lasting Graves disease. According to the study, TCR beta libraries were built with iRepertoire HTBI primers and CDR3-region Arm-PCR. One entry per CDR3 protein, called by TCRdb with MiXCR from the multiplex PCR reads. The data show 580,000 or so distinct CDR3 sequences, with around 16% seen just once and around 13% held by the top ten. Time point reported: newly diagnosed GD, antithyroid drugs for less than 3 months. Construction of the TCR library relied on RNA isolated from PBMCs. The data also belong to a second study, concerning T cells in Graves' hyperthyroidism and ophthalmopathy.

Specimen: peripheral blood mononuclear cells (PBMCs), collected at new diagnosis, from a patient treated with antithyroid drugs. The receptors stem from a man between 18 and 35 years old with Graves disease.

This clonotype has just a few counts. The V call is TRBV12-3 or TRBV12-4, the J call TRBJ2-7; 11 bases map to TRBD2. There are 17 residues in the CDR3. J lost 3 bases, V lost 5 bases, and 12 bases had no gene match. The CDR3 bases are TGTGCCAGCAGTCCCGGGGGGCTAGCGGGAGGTCACTACGAGCAGTACTTC. Translation: CASSPGGLAGGHYEQYF.

The chain recombines TRBV28 with TRBJ2-7; possible D gene TRBD1, 5 bases. V was pared by 5 bases and J by 10 bases, with 15 bases between. The length of the CDR3 is 12 residues. CDR1 and CDR2 (germline): MDHEN, SYDVKM. In DNA form, the CDR3 reads TGTGCCAGCAGTCCCCTCGGTGGACAACAGTACTTC. Encoded protein: CASSPLGGQQYF.

The chain combines TRBV11-2 with TRBJ2-5; D is unresolved. The CDR3 spans 13 residues. Germline CDR1 reads SGHAT; CDR2 reads FQNNGV. V lost 5 bases to trimming and J lost 5 bases, with 12 bases between them. This CDR3 reads CASSPVPEETQYF. The CDR3 DNA sequence: TGTGCCAGCAGCCCTGTGCCGGAGGAGACCCAGTACTTC.

Only a few counts were recorded for this clonotype. V and J are TRBV15 and TRBJ2-3; D is perhaps TRBD2 (6 bases). Trimming left V 3 bases short and J 6 bases short, with 25 bases between. Germline V gene data show CDR1 as LNHNV and CDR2 as YYDKDF (reference sequence). The CDR3 spans 18 residues. The CDR3 sequence is CATSSYRDAIAATDTQYF. The CDR3 DNA reads as TGTGCCACCAGCAGCTACCGAGACGCTATAGCGGCGACGGATACGCAGTATTTT.

The rearrangement uses TRBV9 and TRBJ2-2; tentative D call: TRBD1 (6 bases). The CDR3 is 14 residues long. Germline CDR1 and CDR2: SGDLS and YYNGEE. The V end lost 5 bases, the J end lost 0 bases, and 8 bases lay between the germline ends. The CDR3 coding sequence is TGTGCCAGCAGAGGACAGACGAACACCGGGGAGCTGTTTTTT. It codes for CASRGQTNTGELFF.

Notes on this clonotype: This sequence is one base from a far larger clone and is likely a read error. This chain uses TRBV6-1 with TRBJ2-5; D perhaps matches TRBD2 (6 bases). Germline V gene lookup returns CDR1 MNHNS and CDR2 SASEGT. This CDR3 comprises 12 residues. The CDR3 region is CASSPSREIQYF. CDR3 DNA: TGTGCCAGCAGCCCTTCCCGGGAGATCCAGTACTTC.

This sequence joins TRBV6-1 and TRBJ1-1; weak D call: TRBD1 (6 bases). V was trimmed by 5 bases and J by 1 base, leaving 14 bases between them. The CDR3 spans 15 residues. CDR1 MNHNS and CDR2 SASEGT come from the germline V gene. The CDR3 protein is CASSRDRQGNTEAFF. The DNA for the CDR3 is TGTGCCAGCAGTCGCGACAGGCAGGGGAACACTGAAGCTTTCTTT.

At least ten counts were recorded for this clonotype. This sequence joins TRBV20-1 and TRBJ1-2, with TRBD1 matching over 7 bases. Per the germline V gene, CDR1 is DFQATT and CDR2 is SNEGSKA (reference sequence). The CDR3 is 10 residues long. Trimming took 3 bases from V and 13 from J; bases not matched to a gene: 5. This CDR3 is CSASLTGATF. As DNA, the CDR3 is TGCAGTGCTAGCTTAACAGGGGCCACCTTC.

The chain joins TRBV7-9 to TRBJ2-1; TRBD2 matches at 13 bases. Germline V lookup: CDR1 SEHNR, CDR2 FQNEAQ (reference sequence). V shed 4 bases, J shed 0 bases, and the junction held 9 bases outside the gene matches. The CDR3 has 19 residues. In DNA, the CDR3 is TGTGCCAGCAGCTCCGGGGGACTAGCGGGGAGGAGCTCCTACAATGAGCAGTTCTTC. The encoded protein is CASSSGGLAGRSSYNEQFF.

This clonotype has a count of ten or more. V gene TRBV11-2 combines with J gene TRBJ2-7; unclear D gene. The CDR3 extends over 12 amino acids. Trimming cost V 1 base and J 7 bases, with 8 bases left between them. Germline CDR1 and CDR2: SGHAT and FQNNGV. The CDR3: CASSLVREEQYF. The CDR3 DNA reads as TGTGCCAGCAGCTTAGTGCGAGAGGAGCAGTACTTC. The whole variable domain, filled in from reference TRBV11-2 and TRBJ2-7, reads EAGVAQSPRYKIIEKRQSVAFWCNPISGHATLYWYQQILGQGPKLLIQFQNNGVVDDSQLPKDRFSAERLKGVDSTLKIQPAKLEDSAVYLCASSLVREEQYFGPGTRLTVT.

Ten or more counts support this clonotype. The rearrangement joins TRBV18 to TRBJ2-3; D possibly uses TRBD1 or TRBD2 (6 bases each). The V end lost 0 bases, the J end lost 0 bases, and 16 bases lay between the germline ends. This CDR3 is built from 18 residues. Germline V gives CDR1 KGHSH, CDR2 LQKENI. CDR3 sequence (DNA): TGTGCCAGCTCACCACCCGGGGGCACCGAGGAAAGCACAGATACGCAGTATTTT. It specifies CASSPPGGTEESTDTQYF.

This clonotype showed up just a few times. The chain is built from TRBV6-5 and TRBJ2-3; D is unclear. Trimming shortened V by 3 bases and J by 6 bases, and 7 bases separated the two germline ends. CDR1 and CDR2 from the germline V gene are MNHEY and SVGAGI. CDR3 length equals 12 residues. Here the CDR3 DNA reads TGTGCCAGCAGTTATACCCGGGATACGCAGTATTTT. This sequence encodes CASSYTRDTQYF.

The chain couples TRBV20-1 to TRBJ2-2; 7 bases are shared with TRBD2. The CDR3 covers 14 residues. Trimming cost V 5 bases and J 6 bases; bases outside gene matches: 9. Per germline, CDR1 DFQATT and CDR2 SNEGSKA (reference sequence). CDR3 sequence: CSAVLGGRSGELFF. CDR3 sequence (DNA): TGCAGTGCTGTGCTGGGCGGGAGATCCGGGGAGCTGTTTTTT.

This clonotype was observed at least ten times. V gene TRBV2 combines with J gene TRBJ1-1; D call uncertain. The CDR3 spans 15 residues. From germline, CDR1 is SNHLY and CDR2 FYNNEI. Between the trimmed V and J ends, which lost 8 bases and 0 bases, there was a span of 16 bases. DNA for the CDR3: TGTGCCAGCGAGCGCACACAGTCAATGAACACTGAAGCTTTCTTT. Amino acids: CASERTQSMNTEAFF.

The chain joins TRBV6-2 or TRBV6-3 to TRBJ1-5; TRBD1 is a possible D gene (5 bases). The CDR3 totals 15 residues. Germline CDR1 reads MNHEY; CDR2 reads SVGEGT. Trimming removed 0 bases from V and 6 bases from J, with 12 bases in between. CDR3: CASSYSRDISQPQHF. The CDR3 DNA sequence: TGTGCCAGCAGTTACTCCAGGGATATTAGTCAGCCCCAGCATTTT.

This clonotype was counted a few times. The V call is TRBV7-3, the J call TRBJ2-3; 8 bases align to TRBD1. V was clipped by 4 bases and J by 5 bases; unmatched bases: 8. The germline V gene encodes CDR1 SGHTA and CDR2 FQGTGA. The CDR3 extends over 15 amino acids. CDR3 sequence: CASSSGQGPGDTQYF. DNA for the CDR3: TGTGCCAGCAGCTCTGGACAGGGACCGGGAGATACGCAGTATTTT.

A few counts support this clonotype. The chain employs TRBV19 and TRBJ2-5; no firm D call. The germline CDR1 and CDR2 sequences are LNHDA and SQIVND (reference sequence). The CDR3 spans 12 residues. The V end was cut by 1 base, the J end by 4 bases, with 4 bases between. CDR3 DNA: TGTGCCAGTAGTATAGGGGGAGAGACCCAGTACTTC. Protein sequence: CASSIGGETQYF.

As concerns this clonotype: This likely stems from a read error, as it lies one base from a far larger clone. V is TRBV27 and J is TRBJ2-2; D gene uncertain. CDR3 length equals 13 residues. V lost 5 bases, J lost 0 bases, and 4 bases lay in between. Germline V CDR1 and CDR2: MNHEY, SMNVEV (reference sequence). The DNA for the CDR3 is TGTGCCAGCAGTATAACGAACACCGGGGAGCTGTTTTTT. Encoded protein: CASSITNTGELFF.

This clonotype was detected only a few times. The V call is TRBV5-6, the J call TRBJ2-7; perhaps TRBD2 as D (6 bases). V lost 3 bases to trimming and J lost 2 bases, with 21 bases between them. The CDR3 is 17 amino acids. The V gene's germline CDR1 is SGHDT and CDR2 YYEEEE. The CDR3 here is CASSSTGGGLLTYEQYF. For the CDR3, the DNA is TGTGCCAGCAGCTCTACTGGGGGAGGTCTCTTGACCTACGAGCAGTACTTC.

Many counts were recorded for this clonotype. The chain uses TRBV5-6 and TRBJ1-5; D not certain. The V gene's germline CDR1 is SGHDT and CDR2 YYEEEE. The CDR3 is made up of 14 amino acids. The germline V and J ends were trimmed by 3 bases and 5 bases, with 12 bases remaining between them. DNA for the CDR3: TGTGCCAGCAGCTGGAGGGCGGCAGATCAGCCCCAGCATTTT. Protein sequence: CASSWRAADQPQHF.

This clonotype has just a few counts. The chain couples TRBV28 to TRBJ1-3; D may be TRBD1 (5 bases). V was shortened by 1 base and J by 2 bases, with 9 bases between the two germline ends. This CDR3 region has 15 residues. The V gene's germline CDR1 is MDHEN and CDR2 SYDVKM. CDR3 in amino acids: CASSLLTGTGNTIYF. The CDR3, as DNA: TGTGCCAGCAGTTTATTAACAGGAACTGGAAACACCATATATTTT.

This clonotype has ten or more counts. V is TRBV12-3 or TRBV12-4 and J is TRBJ2-5; weak D call: TRBD1 (5 bases). The ends were cut back, 6 bases at V and 2 bases at J, with 10 bases in the middle. The CDR3 is made up of 13 amino acids. The CDR3 is CASRGQVQETQYF. For the CDR3, the DNA is TGTGCCAGCAGAGGACAAGTACAAGAGACCCAGTACTTC.

This clonotype appeared many times. V usage is TRBV18 and J usage is TRBJ2-1; D call uncertain. The V and J ends lost 0 bases and 10 bases respectively, with 13 bases between them. Germline CDR1 is KGHSH and CDR2 is LQKENI. The CDR3 sequence is 14 residues long. The CDR3 loop is CASSPPSTRGEQFF. The CDR3 nucleotides read TGTGCCAGCTCACCACCGTCGACGAGAGGCGAGCAGTTCTTC.

Comments on this clonotype: An end of the junction does not agree with germline; a read error may underlie this. This chain connects TRBV5-1 to TRBJ1-5; 7 bases match TRBD1. CDR1 SGHRS and CDR2 YFSETQ come from the germline V gene. There are 14 residues in the CDR3. The CDR3 protein is CVSSLRQGGQPQHF. The CDR3 region has the DNA TGCGTCAGCAGCCTTAGACAGGGAGGTCAGCCCCAGCATTTT. The variable domain in full, with the rest retrieved from reference TRBV5-1 and TRBJ1-5, is KAGVTQTPRYLIKTRGQQVTLSCSPISGHRSVSWYQQTPGQGLQFLFEYFSETQRNKGNFPGRFSGRQFSNSRSEMNVSTLELGDSALYLCVSSLRQGGQPQHFGDGTRLSIL.

This clonotype has a count of ten or more. The chain employs TRBV11-2 and TRBJ2-3; D unclear. The end of the DNA fits TRBJ2-5 better, so the J call may be wrong. Germline CDR1 is SGHAT and CDR2 is FQNNGV. CDR3 length: 15 residues. The CDR3 sequence is CASSQPGVSHTSQYF. The CDR3 bases are TGTGCCAGCAGCCAACCTGGGGTTAGCCATACGTCCCAGTACTTC.

This clonotype was observed a handful of times. The rearrangement links TRBV6-1 to TRBJ1-3; no definite D call. Germline V lookup: CDR1 MNHNS, CDR2 SASEGT. V was pared by 0 bases and J by 2 bases, with 11 bases between. This CDR3 region has 16 residues. CDR3 coding DNA: TGTGCCAGCAGTGAAGCCTATTACAGTGCTGGAAACACCATATATTTT. This encodes CASSEAYYSAGNTIYF.

This clonotype has a count of ten or more. J is TRBJ2-7 and V is TRBV3-1, with D perhaps TRBD2 (6 bases). The V gene's germline CDR1 is LGHDT and CDR2 YNNKEL (reference sequence). Trimming pared 0 bases from V and 4 bases from J, leaving 13 bases between. This CDR3 has 15 amino acids. The CDR3 protein is CASSQDGGERYEQYF. Here the CDR3 DNA reads TGTGCCAGCAGCCAAGATGGCGGGGAACGGTACGAGCAGTACTTC.

On this clonotype: A far larger clone is one nucleotide away, so this likely arose from a read error. V and J are TRBV27 and TRBJ2-7; the D gene is possibly TRBD2 (5 bases). The DNA end is more similar to TRBJ2-1, so the J call may be wrong. Per germline, CDR1 MNHEY and CDR2 SMNVEV (reference sequence). The CDR3 has 13 amino acids. CDR3 amino acids: CASSHQSGYEQFF. CDR3 bases: TGTGCCAGCAGTCACCAGTCGGGGTATGAGCAGTTCTTC.

Many counts were recorded for this clonotype. The chain couples TRBV29-1 to TRBJ2-7; D unresolved. Germline V gene lookup returns CDR1 SQVTM and CDR2 ANQGSEA. CDR3 length: 12 residues. V dropped 4 bases and J dropped 2 bases, with 9 bases sitting between them. CDR3 in amino acids: CSVADRAYEQYF. CDR3 bases: TGCAGCGTTGCAGATCGGGCCTACGAGCAGTACTTC.

This chain joins TRBV30 and TRBJ1-2; 7 bases map to TRBD1. V dropped 2 bases and J dropped 5; count of bases not matched to a gene: 5. This CDR3 region has 13 residues. Germline lookup yields CDR1 GTSNPN and CDR2 SVGIG (reference sequence). CDR3 residues: CAWSLGQVYGYTF. In DNA form, the CDR3 reads TGTGCCTGGAGTTTAGGACAGGTGTATGGCTACACCTTC.